Listed below are T cell receptor beta chains from one sample, sequenced in a study of blood T cell repertoires in COVID-19. Profiled with immunoSEQ multiplex PCR; TCRdb holds only in-frame clones, not every one. The sample contains about 160,000 clones, about nine tenths of which appear only once. Sequencing used peripheral blood. The receptors derive from a woman aged 55-70 years with active or convalescent COVID-19. CDR3s include the opening cysteine and the closing phenylalanine or tryptophan. A D gene is named only where the DNA matches it firmly. Rows may omit the clone size; those that give it use once, few, many or a size class.

>.|TRBJ1-2|.|TRBV10-3
CAISESSWSGTTNYGYTF
TGTGCCATCAGTGAGTCCTCTTGGTCCGGGACTACTAACTATGGCTACACCTTC
>.|TRBJ1-4|.|TRBV7-2
CASSSAAGYEKLFF
TGTGCCAGCAGCTCCGCGGCCGGTTATGAAAAACTGTTTTTT
>.|TRBJ2-3|.|TRBV4-3
CASSQGPGSYTDTQYF
TGCGCCAGCAGCCAAGGCCCGGGATCTTACACAGATACGCAGTATTTT
>.|TRBJ2-1|.|TRBV9
CASSVADYYNEQFF
TGTGCCAGCAGCGTGGCAGATTACTACAATGAGCAGTTCTTC
>TRBD2|TRBJ2-1|once|TRBV10-1
CARVGLAVYNEQFF
TGCGCCAGGGTGGGACTAGCGGTTTACAATGAGCAGTTCTTC
>TRBD1|TRBJ1-6|.|TRBV6-6
CASSSDGQGSSPLHF
TGTGCCAGCAGTTCGGACGGACAGGGCAGTTCACCCCTCCACTTT
>.|TRBJ1-6|few|TRBV11-3
CASSSDSFSPLHF
TGTGCCAGCAGCTCGGACAGTTTTTCACCCCTCCACTTT
>.|TRBJ2-7|.|TRBV6-1
CASSEKTGHEQYF
TGTGCCAGCAGTGAAAAGACAGGCCACGAGCAGTACTTC
>TRBD1|TRBJ1-5|.|TRBV2
CASSGTGGNQPQHF
TGTGCCAGCAGTGGGACAGGGGGTAATCAGCCCCAGCATTTT
>TRBD2|TRBJ2-7|.|TRBV3-1/TRBV3-2
CASSQSISGAEQYF
TGTGCCAGCAGCCAATCCATTAGCGGGGCCGAGCAGTACTTC
>.|TRBJ1-6|.|TRBV5-8
CASSLGQINSPLHF
TGTGCCAGCAGCTTGGGACAGATTAATTCACCCCTCCACTTT
>.|TRBJ1-4|.|TRBV9
CASSVGVGGEKLFF
TGTGCCAGCAGCGTAGGGGTGGGGGGTGAAAAACTGTTTTTT
>TRBD1|TRBJ1-4|.|TRBV4-3
CASSQDGTGTNEKLFF
TGCGCCAGCAGCCAAGATGGGACAGGAACTAATGAAAAACTGTTTTTT
>.|TRBJ1-1|.|TRBV27
CASSSVNTEAFF
TGTGCCAGCAGTTCTGTGAACACTGAAGCTTTCTTT
>TRBD2|TRBJ2-1|.|TRBV5-1
CASSLLAGGPEQFF
TGCGCCAGCAGCTTGCTAGCGGGGGGGCCTGAGCAGTTCTTC